This is a list of T cell receptor beta chains from one sample in a study of blood T cell repertoires in COVID-19. TCRdb's table, derived via immunoSEQ multiplex PCR, lists solely in-frame clones and lacks some. The sample has over 85,000 clones; more than 75% are singletons. Sequences were obtained from peripheral blood. The receptor source for this set is a man in his sixties with active or convalescent COVID-19. The CDR3 runs from the conserved cysteine through the conserved F or W. A D gene is named only where the DNA matches it firmly. Size is omitted from some rows. Given values are once, few, many or a class for expanded clones.

TRBJ2-1 | TRBD2 | TRBV7-2 | - | CASSSRGRASGIPNEQFF | TGTGCCAGCAGCTCTCGAGGTCGAGCTAGCGGGATTCCCAATGAGCAGTTCTTC
TRBJ1-4 | TRBD1 | TRBV2 | - | CASSVAGGSEKLFF | TGTGCCAGCAGTGTCGCAGGGGGCAGTGAAAAACTGTTTTTT
TRBJ2-2 | - | TRBV9 | few | CASSDNRGRGGGGTGELFF | TGTGCCAGCAGCGATAACAGGGGAAGGGGCGGAGGAGGGACCGGGGAGCTGTTTTTT
TRBJ2-1 | - | TRBV30 | - | CAWSRRGSSYNEQFF | TGTGCCTGGAGTAGAAGAGGGAGCTCCTACAATGAGCAGTTCTTC
TRBJ2-1 | TRBD2 | TRBV5-1 | - | CASSLGPTSGYNEQFF | TGCGCCAGCAGCTTGGGTCCGACTAGCGGCTACAATGAGCAGTTCTTC
TRBJ1-4 | TRBD1 | TRBV9 | - | CASSSGTGGNEKLFF | TGTGCCAGCAGCTCAGGGACAGGCGGAAATGAAAAACTGTTTTTT
TRBJ2-7 | TRBD1 | TRBV18 | - | CASSPETGGTEQYF | TGTGCCAGCTCACCAGAGACAGGGGGCACCGAGCAGTACTTC
TRBJ2-7 | - | TRBV27 | - | CASRSGEAKQYF | TGTGCCAGCAGATCAGGGGAAGCGAAGCAGTACTTC
TRBJ1-1 | - | TRBV2 | - | CARGPGLGFF | TGTGCCAGAGGGCCAGGGCTTGGTTTCTTT
TRBJ1-1 | - | TRBV10-1 | - | CASRDRMDTEAFF | TGCGCCAGCCGTGACAGAATGGACACTGAAGCTTTCTTT
TRBJ1-2 | TRBD1 | TRBV4-3 | few | CASSQDRTGGNGYTF | TGCGCCAGCAGCCAAGATAGGACAGGGGGGAATGGCTACACCTTC
TRBJ1-1 | - | TRBV7-2 | - | CASSLSPDRQAFF | TGTGCCAGCAGCTTATCTCCCGACAGGCAAGCTTTCTTT
TRBJ2-2 | - | TRBV28 | - | CASSTNTGELFF | TGTGCCAGCAGCACAAACACCGGGGAGCTGTTTTTT
TRBJ2-5 | - | TRBV9 | - | CASSVGGLGETQYF | TGTGCCAGCAGCGTAGGAGGTCTAGGAGAGACCCAGTACTTC
TRBJ2-3 | TRBD1 | TRBV19 | - | CASSPRDRGRTDTQYF | TGTGCCAGTAGTCCCCGGGACAGGGGGAGAACAGATACGCAGTATTTT
TRBJ2-1 | - | TRBV9 | - | CASREEPWRGAYNEQFF | TGTGCCAGCAGAGAAGAGCCCTGGAGGGGTGCATACAATGAGCAGTTCTTC
TRBJ2-3 | TRBD2 | TRBV27 | - | CASRTSGATDTQYF | TGTGCCAGTAGGACTAGCGGAGCCACAGATACGCAGTATTTT
TRBJ2-1 | - | TRBV11-2 | - | CASSSNKEQFF | TGTGCCAGCAGCTCTAATAAGGAGCAGTTCTTC
TRBJ1-5 | - | TRBV18 | - | CASSWGPNQPQHF | TGTGCCAGCTCGTGGGGGCCAAATCAGCCCCAGCATTTT
TRBJ2-2 | - | TRBV12-3/TRBV12-4 | - | CASSDERKLFF | TGTGCCAGCAGTGATGAGAGAAAGCTGTTTTTT
TRBJ2-3 | TRBD2 | TRBV30 | once | CAWSGRLGDTQYF | TGTGCCTGGAGCGGGAGGCTGGGGGATACGCAGTATTTT
TRBJ2-1 | - | TRBV5-5 | - | CASSLAIKPSYNEQFF | TGTGCCAGCAGCTTGGCTATCAAGCCTAGCTACAATGAGCAGTTCTTC
TRBJ2-1 | TRBD1 | TRBV7-2 | few | CASSLQGRGQGVNEQFF | TGTGCCAGCAGCTTGCAGGGGAGGGGACAGGGGGTCAATGAGCAGTTCTTC
TRBJ1-6 | - | TRBV12-3/TRBV12-4 | - | CASRRGNYSPLHF | TGTGCCAGCAGAAGGGGGAACTATTCACCCCTCCACTTT
TRBJ1-6 | - | TRBV11-2 | - | CASSLSPAGYNSPLHF | TGTGCCAGCAGCTTATCTCCTGCGGGCTATAATTCACCCCTCCACTTT